Listed below are T cell receptor beta chains from one sample, sequenced in a study of CD8+ T cells in alopecia areata. Sequenced by immunoSEQ multiplex PCR; TCRdb stores in-frame clones only, minus some. The sample carries tens of thousands of clones, around 46% recorded once. Source: CD8+ T cells sorted from blood, taken at approximately week 36, from a patient treated with tofacitinib. These receptors were obtained from a human donor with alopecia areata. Each CDR3 is given with its conserved first and last residue. D genes are given only for firm matches. Clone size is not always given. Where it is, it says once, few, many or a class for expanded clones.

size: .
J: TRBJ1-1
V: TRBV5-1
D: .
CDR3: CASSLDSLNTEAFF

size: few
J: TRBJ2-1
V: TRBV9
D: .
CDR3: CASGAYNEQFF

size: .
J: TRBJ2-1
V: TRBV29-1
D: .
CDR3: CSVGRGAVYNEQFF

size: .
J: TRBJ2-3
V: TRBV11-2
D: TRBD1
CDR3: CASRSGQRTDTQYF

size: few
J: TRBJ2-7
V: TRBV25-1
D: .
CDR3: CASSDILKRYF

size: .
J: .
V: TRBV29-1
D: .
CDR3: CSVTGGQTYEQYF

size: once
J: TRBJ2-2
V: TRBV11-1
D: TRBD1
CDR3: CASSSRQGFYGELFF

size: .
J: TRBJ2-5
V: TRBV9
D: .
CDR3: CASSPWGQQETQYF

size: .
J: TRBJ2-5
V: TRBV4-1
D: TRBD2
CDR3: CASSPDGGGRETQYF

size: few
J: TRBJ1-3
V: TRBV5-4
D: .
CDR3: CASSGSSGNTIYF

size: few
J: TRBJ2-4
V: TRBV4-1
D: .
CDR3: CASSQGGLAEGIQYF

size: .
J: TRBJ2-1
V: TRBV28
D: .
CDR3: CASSLVDYNEQFF

size: .
J: TRBJ2-7
V: TRBV27
D: .
CDR3: CAAARGGSYEQYF

size: few
J: TRBJ2-2
V: TRBV5-1
D: TRBD2
CDR3: CASSSTGTSGREGTGELFF

size: .
J: TRBJ1-4
V: TRBV11-2
D: .
CDR3: CASSFRDTPREKLFF

size: .
J: TRBJ2-7
V: TRBV30
D: TRBD2
CDR3: CAWSVGLAGGYEQYF

size: .
J: TRBJ2-5
V: TRBV4-2
D: TRBD2
CDR3: CASSSSTGTKETQYF

size: .
J: TRBJ2-5
V: TRBV6-5
D: .
CDR3: CASSYEQGHLGTQYF

size: few
J: TRBJ1-1
V: TRBV5-8
D: TRBD1
CDR3: CAAKAPGQTTEAFF

size: .
J: TRBJ1-2
V: TRBV29-1
D: TRBD1
CDR3: CSVTGTAAWFGYGYTF

size: few
J: TRBJ2-7
V: TRBV19
D: .
CDR3: CASSIKVRGYEQYF

size: .
J: TRBJ2-5
V: TRBV19
D: TRBD1
CDR3: CASSLGGQGSETQYF

size: few
J: TRBJ2-3
V: TRBV27
D: TRBD2
CDR3: CASSPWHDAGTSEYTDTQYF

size: once
J: TRBJ2-5
V: TRBV11-2
D: TRBD1
CDR3: CASSPGQGLWETQYF

size: .
J: TRBJ2-7
V: TRBV7-9
D: .
CDR3: CASSQTGSYEQYF

size: .
J: TRBJ2-7
V: TRBV5-1
D: .
CDR3: CASSLSRVSYEQYF

size: .
J: TRBJ2-3
V: TRBV2
D: .
CDR3: CAIADLATNTDTQYF

size: few
J: TRBJ1-5
V: TRBV19
D: .
CDR3: CATALDYNQPQHF

size: few
J: TRBJ2-3
V: TRBV4-3
D: .
CDR3: CASSQGRAPVHAQYF

size: .
J: TRBJ2-3
V: TRBV9
D: .
CDR3: CASWSPPDTQYF

size: .
J: TRBJ2-1
V: TRBV7-9
D: TRBD1
CDR3: CASSLRTGVDEQFF

size: once
J: TRBJ1-5
V: TRBV6-1
D: .
CDR3: CASREGPGAHQPQHF

size: few
J: TRBJ2-3
V: TRBV11-2
D: .
CDR3: CASSLDQSHSTDTQYF

size: .
J: TRBJ2-3
V: TRBV5-4
D: .
CDR3: CASSFGTDTQYF

size: .
J: .
V: TRBV30
D: .
CDR3: CAWSESYEQYF

size: few
J: TRBJ2-3
V: TRBV30
D: .
CDR3: CAWSVRLDTQYF

size: .
J: TRBJ2-2
V: TRBV7-3
D: .
CDR3: CASSLGLGATGELFF

size: .
J: TRBJ2-5
V: TRBV7-8
D: .
CDR3: CASSLEAGMVETQYF

size: .
J: TRBJ2-5
V: TRBV7-2
D: .
CDR3: CASSLVRSGETQYF

size: few
J: TRBJ1-2
V: TRBV29-1
D: .
CDR3: CSVPGGGVGYTF

size: .
J: TRBJ2-7
V: TRBV7-2
D: .
CDR3: CASSLALAVFEQYF

size: .
J: TRBJ2-1
V: TRBV29-1
D: TRBD2
CDR3: CSATGGTSGSHNEQFF

size: .
J: TRBJ2-1
V: TRBV6-4
D: TRBD2
CDR3: CASSDGTSGSTQFF

size: .
J: TRBJ2-5
V: TRBV14
D: .
CDR3: CASSQDEETQYF

size: .
J: TRBJ2-7
V: TRBV4-1
D: TRBD1
CDR3: CASSQKGTGVSEQYF